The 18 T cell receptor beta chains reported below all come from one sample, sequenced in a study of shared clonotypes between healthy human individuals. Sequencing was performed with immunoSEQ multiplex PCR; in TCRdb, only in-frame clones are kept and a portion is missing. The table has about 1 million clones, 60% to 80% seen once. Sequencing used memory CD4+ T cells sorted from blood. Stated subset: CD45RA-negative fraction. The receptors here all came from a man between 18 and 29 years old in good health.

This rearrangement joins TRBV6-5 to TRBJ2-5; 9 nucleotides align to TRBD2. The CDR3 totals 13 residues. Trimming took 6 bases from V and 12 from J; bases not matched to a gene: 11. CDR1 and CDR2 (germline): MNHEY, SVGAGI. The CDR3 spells CASSLTSGRSEYF. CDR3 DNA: TGTGCCAGCAGCCTCACTAGCGGGCGGTCGGAGTACTTC.

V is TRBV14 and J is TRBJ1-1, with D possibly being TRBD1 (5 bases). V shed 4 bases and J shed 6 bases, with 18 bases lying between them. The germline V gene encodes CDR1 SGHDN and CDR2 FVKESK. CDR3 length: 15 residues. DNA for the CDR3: TGTGCCAGCAGCCGGGACTCTAGGGGTTCTGCTGAAGCTTTCTTT. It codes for CASSRDSRGSAEAFF.

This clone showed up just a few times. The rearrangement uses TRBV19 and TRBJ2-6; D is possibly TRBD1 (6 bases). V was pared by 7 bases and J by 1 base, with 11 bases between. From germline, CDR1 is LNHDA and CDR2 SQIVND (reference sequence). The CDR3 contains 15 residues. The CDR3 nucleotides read TGTGCCAGTACCCCAAGGGGGTCTGGGGCCAACGTCCTGACTTTC. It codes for CASTPRGSGANVLTF.

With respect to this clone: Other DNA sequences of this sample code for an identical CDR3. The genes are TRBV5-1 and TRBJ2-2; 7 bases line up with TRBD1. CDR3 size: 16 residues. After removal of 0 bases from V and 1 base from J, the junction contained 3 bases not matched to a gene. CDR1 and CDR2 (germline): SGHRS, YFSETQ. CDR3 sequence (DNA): TGCGCCAGCAGCTTGGGGAGGACAGGGAACACCGGGGAGCTGTTTTTT. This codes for CASSLGRTGNTGELFF.

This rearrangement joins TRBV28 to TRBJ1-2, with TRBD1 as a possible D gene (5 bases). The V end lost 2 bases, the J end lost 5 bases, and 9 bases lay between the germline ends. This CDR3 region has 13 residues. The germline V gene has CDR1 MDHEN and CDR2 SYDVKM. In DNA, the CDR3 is TGTGCCAGCAGTTTAGCCAGGGCATATGGCTACACCTTC. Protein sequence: CASSLARAYGYTF.

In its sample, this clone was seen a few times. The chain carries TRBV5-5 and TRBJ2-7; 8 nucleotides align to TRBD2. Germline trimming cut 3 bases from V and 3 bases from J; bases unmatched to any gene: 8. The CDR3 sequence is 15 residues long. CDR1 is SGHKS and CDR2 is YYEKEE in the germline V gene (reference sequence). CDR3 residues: CASSSQVLAVYEQYF. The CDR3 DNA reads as TGTGCCAGCAGCTCCCAGGTACTAGCGGTCTACGAGCAGTACTTC.

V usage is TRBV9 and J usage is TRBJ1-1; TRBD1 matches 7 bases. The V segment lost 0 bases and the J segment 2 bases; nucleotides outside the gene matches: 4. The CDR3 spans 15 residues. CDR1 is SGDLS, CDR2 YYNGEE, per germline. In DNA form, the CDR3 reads TGTGCCAGCAGCGTAGTCGACAGGGTTAACACTGAAGCTTTCTTT. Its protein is CASSVVDRVNTEAFF.

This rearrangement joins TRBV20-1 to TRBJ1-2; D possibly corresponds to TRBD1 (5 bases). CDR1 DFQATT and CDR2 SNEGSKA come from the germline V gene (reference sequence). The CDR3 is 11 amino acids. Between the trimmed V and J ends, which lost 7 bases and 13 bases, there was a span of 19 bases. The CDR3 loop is CSVTAFGASTF. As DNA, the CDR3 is TGCAGTGTCACAGCGTTCGGGGCTTCCACCTTC.

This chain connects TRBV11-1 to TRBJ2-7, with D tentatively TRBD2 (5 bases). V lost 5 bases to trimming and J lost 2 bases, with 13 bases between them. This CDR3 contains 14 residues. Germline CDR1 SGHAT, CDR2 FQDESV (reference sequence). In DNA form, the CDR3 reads TGTGCCAGCAGCCTGAGAGCGGAGACCTACGAGCAGTACTTC. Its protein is CASSLRAETYEQYF.

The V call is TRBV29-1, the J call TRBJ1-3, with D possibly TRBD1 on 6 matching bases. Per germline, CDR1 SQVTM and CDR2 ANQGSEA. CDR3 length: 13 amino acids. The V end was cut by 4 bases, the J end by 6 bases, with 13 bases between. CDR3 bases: TGCAGCGTTGTGGTGGCAGGGGAAAACACCATATATTTT. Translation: CSVVVAGENTIYF.

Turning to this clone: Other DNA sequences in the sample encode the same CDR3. CDR3 coding DNA: TGTGCCAGCAGTGGGGACAGGGGGAATCAGCCCCAGCATTTT. Its protein product is CASSGDRGNQPQHF. The rearrangement links TRBV2 to TRBJ1-5, with 11 bases identical to TRBD1. Unmatched junction bases numbered 0, after V lost 4 bases and J lost 4 bases. CDR3 length: 14 residues. The germline CDR1 and CDR2 sequences are SNHLY and FYNNEI.

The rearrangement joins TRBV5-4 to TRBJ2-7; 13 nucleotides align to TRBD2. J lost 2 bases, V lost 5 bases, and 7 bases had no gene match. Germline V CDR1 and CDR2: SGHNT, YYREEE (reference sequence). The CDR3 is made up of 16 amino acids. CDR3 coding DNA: TGTGCCAGCAGTAAGCTACTAGCGGGGGGGGCCTACGAGCAGTACTTC. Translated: CASSKLLAGGAYEQYF.

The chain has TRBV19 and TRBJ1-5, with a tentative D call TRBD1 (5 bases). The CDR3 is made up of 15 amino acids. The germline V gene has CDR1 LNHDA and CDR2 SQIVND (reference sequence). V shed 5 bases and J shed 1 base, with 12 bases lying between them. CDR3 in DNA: TGTGCCAGTAGTCCCGTATGGGGGAGCAATCAGCCCCAGCATTTT. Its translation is CASSPVWGSNQPQHF.

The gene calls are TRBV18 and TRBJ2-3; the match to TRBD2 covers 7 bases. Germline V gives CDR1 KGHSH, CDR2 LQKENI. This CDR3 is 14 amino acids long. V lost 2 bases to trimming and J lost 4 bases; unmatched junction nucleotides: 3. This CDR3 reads CASSPGLVADTQYF. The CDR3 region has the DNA TGTGCCAGCTCACCAGGACTAGTAGCAGATACGCAGTATTTT.

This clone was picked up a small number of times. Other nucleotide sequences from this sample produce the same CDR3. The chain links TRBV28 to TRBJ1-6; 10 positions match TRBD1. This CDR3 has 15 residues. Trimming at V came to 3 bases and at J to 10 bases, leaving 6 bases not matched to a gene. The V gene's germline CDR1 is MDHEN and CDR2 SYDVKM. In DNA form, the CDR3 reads TGTGCCAGCAGTTTGGGGGGACAGGGGAACTCACCCCTCCACTTT. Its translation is CASSLGGQGNSPLHF.

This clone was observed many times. The CDR3 region is CAISVDPRSNGELFF. In DNA, the CDR3 is TGTGCCATCAGTGTTGATCCGAGATCTAACGGGGAGCTGTTTTTT. V gene TRBV10-3 combines with J gene TRBJ2-2, with D unclear. The V end lost 4 bases, the J end lost 7 bases, and 16 bases lay between the germline ends. In germline, CDR1 is ENHRY, CDR2 SYGVKD. This CDR3 contains 15 residues.

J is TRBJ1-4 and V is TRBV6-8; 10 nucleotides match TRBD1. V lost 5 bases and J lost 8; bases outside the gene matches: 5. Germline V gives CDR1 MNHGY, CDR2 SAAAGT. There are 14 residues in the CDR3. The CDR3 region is CASSTGTGDEKLFF. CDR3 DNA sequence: TGTGCCAGCAGTACCGGGACAGGGGACGAAAAACTGTTTTTT.

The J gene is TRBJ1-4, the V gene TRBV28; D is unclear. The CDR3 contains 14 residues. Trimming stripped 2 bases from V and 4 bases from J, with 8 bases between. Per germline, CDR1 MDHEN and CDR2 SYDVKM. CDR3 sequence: CASSLTRYNEKLFF. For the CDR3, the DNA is TGTGCCAGCAGTTTAACCCGGTATAATGAAAAACTGTTTTTT.